This is a list of T cell receptor beta chains from one sample in a study of blood T cell repertoires in COVID-19. Clones were sequenced by immunoSEQ multiplex PCR, and TCRdb holds only the in-frame ones, with some missing. The sample contains about 100,000 clones, over 85% of which appear only once. The sequenced sample consisted of peripheral blood. These receptors were obtained from a man in his 70s with acute or convalescent COVID-19. CDR3s include the opening cysteine and the closing phenylalanine or tryptophan. A D gene is named only where the DNA matches it firmly. Clone size is shown for a subset of rows, as once, few, many or a class of expanded clone.

CASSYSGTGKGEQYF,TGTGCCAGCAGTTACTCGGGGACAGGGAAAGGCGAGCAGTACTTC,few,TRBD1,TRBJ2-7,TRBV6-5
CASSSGQGARMGLFF,TGTGCCAGCAGTTCCGGACAGGGGGCTCGGATGGGACTGTTTTTT,NA,TRBD1,TRBJ1-4,TRBV2
CASSDCLGRESSYNSPLHF,TGTGCCAGCAGTGACTGTCTCGGACGGGAAAGCTCCTATAATTCACCCCTCCACTTT,NA,NA,TRBJ1-6,TRBV6-4
CANSLTGGHQETQYF,TGTGCCAACAGCTTAACCGGGGGGCACCAAGAGACCCAGTACTTC,NA,NA,TRBJ2-5,TRBV7-3
CASSEHLGQGATGELFF,TGTGCCAGCAGTGAGCATTTAGGACAGGGGGCGACCGGGGAGCTGTTTTTT,NA,TRBD1,TRBJ2-2,TRBV25-1
CASSQEQGGVGNEQFF,TGCGCCAGCAGCCAAGAGCAAGGCGGGGTGGGGAATGAGCAGTTCTTC,NA,NA,TRBJ2-1,TRBV4-1
CASSLIGGGYQETQYF,TGTGCCAGCAGCTTAATTGGGGGAGGGTACCAAGAGACCCAGTACTTC,NA,TRBD2,TRBJ2-5,TRBV7-3
CASSEARDTQYF,TGTGCCAGCAGTGAAGCGCGAGATACGCAGTATTTT,NA,NA,TRBJ2-3,TRBV6-1
CASTRQGRGTEAFF,TGCGCCAGCACACGACAGGGGCGGGGCACTGAAGCTTTCTTT,NA,TRBD1,TRBJ1-1,TRBV5-1
CASSPRQGNSPLHF,TGTGCCAGCAGTCCCAGACAGGGGAATTCACCCCTCCACTTT,NA,TRBD1,TRBJ1-6,TRBV27
CASSTRLSQTEKLFF,TGTGCCAGTAGTACACGGTTATCTCAGACAGAAAAACTGTTTTTT,once,NA,TRBJ1-4,TRBV19
CALDGGTTDTQYF,TGTGCCCTCGACGGGGGTACAACAGATACGCAGTATTTT,NA,NA,TRBJ2-3,TRBV28
CASSLDRGSSPLHF,TGTGCCAGCAGTTTGGACAGGGGGAGTTCACCCCTCCACTTT,NA,TRBD1,TRBJ1-6,TRBV27
CASSCPSGISYNEQFF,TGTGCCAGCAGTTGCCCTAGCGGGATCTCCTACAATGAGCAGTTCTTC,once,TRBD2,TRBJ2-1,TRBV6-7
CASSPTGYGYGYTF,TGTGCCAGCTCTCCTACAGGATACGGTTATGGCTACACCTTC,NA,NA,TRBJ1-2,TRBV18
CASSLALNQPQHF,TGTGCCAGCAGTCTGGCCCTTAATCAGCCCCAGCATTTT,NA,NA,TRBJ1-5,TRBV4-2
CASSPRLAVTGELFF,TGCGCCAGCAGCCCTCGACTAGCGGTCACCGGGGAGCTGTTTTTT,NA,TRBD2,TRBJ2-2,TRBV5-1
CASGLANSGDGYTF,TGTGCTAGTGGTTTGGCCAACTCAGGGGATGGCTACACCTTC,NA,NA,TRBJ1-2,TRBV12-5
CASSYSTGTSGSSYEQYF,TGCGCCAGCAGCTACTCCACCGGGACTAGCGGGAGCTCCTACGAGCAGTACTTC,NA,TRBD2,TRBJ2-7,TRBV5-1
CASSLGRNIQYF,TGTGCCAGCAGTTTGGGCAGAAACATTCAGTACTTC,once,NA,TRBJ2-4,TRBV12-3/TRBV12-4
CASSVRHTSYNQPQHF,TGTGCCAGCAGTGTACGACACACCTCCTATAATCAGCCCCAGCATTTT,once,NA,TRBJ1-5,TRBV6-1
CASSDAGGPLHF,TGTGCCAGCAGTGACGCAGGGGGGCCCCTCCACTTT,NA,TRBD1,TRBJ1-6,TRBV6-1
CAWSVGVGTNQPQHF,TGTGCCTGGAGTGTAGGCGTAGGGACTAATCAGCCCCAGCATTTT,NA,NA,TRBJ1-5,TRBV30
CASSVGGSGRDEQYF,TGTGCCAGCAGCGTAGGAGGTAGCGGGAGAGACGAGCAGTACTTC,NA,TRBD2,TRBJ2-7,TRBV9
CASSQGNTGRNEKLFF,TGCGCCAGCAGCCAGGGAAATACAGGGAGAAATGAAAAACTGTTTTTT,NA,NA,TRBJ1-4,TRBV4-3
CASSLVGLAGFSNEQFF,TGTGCCAGCAGCTTAGTAGGACTAGCGGGATTCTCCAATGAGCAGTTCTTC,NA,TRBD2,TRBJ2-1,TRBV7-6
CASSELEGSNQPQHF,TGCGCCAGCAGTGAGTTGGAGGGGAGCAATCAGCCCCAGCATTTT,NA,NA,TRBJ1-5,TRBV10-2
CASSVFGTGANVLTF,TGTGCCAGCAGCGTATTCGGGACTGGGGCCAACGTCCTGACTTTC,NA,NA,TRBJ2-6,TRBV9
CASRPKTSGSYEQYF,TGTGCCAGCAGACCTAAGACTAGCGGGAGCTACGAGCAGTACTTC,NA,TRBD2,TRBJ2-7,TRBV28
CASSRRQGRTEAFF,TGTGCCAGCAGCAGACGACAGGGACGGACTGAAGCTTTCTTT,NA,TRBD1,TRBJ1-1,TRBV13
CASSQVGTGWVQNYGYTF,TGCGCCAGCAGCCAAGTCGGGACAGGGTGGGTTCAGAACTATGGCTACACCTTC,NA,TRBD1,TRBJ1-2,TRBV4-1
CASSLASGSGNTIYF,TGCGCCAGCAGCTTGGCCTCAGGCTCTGGAAACACCATATATTTT,NA,NA,TRBJ1-3,TRBV5-1
CASSQLAGSGELFF,TGTGCCAGCAGCCAGTTAGCGGGGAGCGGGGAGCTGTTTTTT,once,TRBD2,TRBJ2-2,TRBV4-2
CASRGGANSYEQYF,TGTGCCAGCAGGGGGGGGGCCAATTCCTACGAGCAGTACTTC,NA,NA,TRBJ2-7,TRBV6-5
CASSQDAIAGGSSTDTQYF,TGTGCCAGCAGCCAAGATGCGATAGCGGGGGGATCTAGCACAGATACGCAGTATTTT,NA,TRBD2,TRBJ2-3,TRBV4-2
CASSYGQGEMETQYF,TGTGCCAGCAGCTACGGACAGGGCGAAATGGAGACCCAGTACTTC,NA,TRBD1,TRBJ2-5,TRBV7-9
CASRRESSYEQYF,TGTGCCAGCAGACGGGAGTCTTCCTACGAGCAGTACTTC,NA,NA,TRBJ2-7,TRBV6-6
CASSLYRGGGYTF,TGTGCCAGCAGCTTGTACAGGGGCGGGGGCTACACCTTC,NA,TRBD1,TRBJ1-2,TRBV5-6
CARPTGFNSPLHF,TGTGCCAGACCGACAGGTTTTAATTCACCCCTCCACTTT,NA,NA,TRBJ1-6,TRBV3-1/TRBV3-2
CASSPHPGQGSYNEQFF,TGTGCCAGCTCACCACATCCGGGACAGGGCTCCTACAATGAGCAGTTCTTC,NA,TRBD1,TRBJ2-1,TRBV18
CASSQDRGAGSYNEQFF,TGTGCCAGCAGCCAAGATAGAGGGGCGGGGTCCTACAATGAGCAGTTCTTC,NA,NA,TRBJ2-1,TRBV3-1/TRBV3-2
CATSDGAFAKNIQYF,TGTGCCACCAGTGATGGGGCTTTCGCCAAAAACATTCAGTACTTC,NA,NA,TRBJ2-4,TRBV24-1
CASSLSPGTGELFF,TGTGCCAGCAGTTTATCGCCGGGGACCGGGGAGCTGTTTTTT,NA,NA,TRBJ2-2,TRBV27
CAISGTAYQETQYF,TGTGCCATCAGTGGTACAGCTTACCAAGAGACCCAGTACTTC,once,NA,TRBJ2-5,TRBV10-3
CASSVDSGPGNTIYF,TGTGCCAGCAGCGTAGATTCAGGGCCTGGAAACACCATATATTTT,NA,NA,TRBJ1-3,TRBV9
CASSLDRGRGNTIYF,TGTGCCAGCAGCTTGGACAGGGGGCGGGGAAACACCATATATTTT,NA,TRBD1,TRBJ1-3,TRBV5-4
CASSEVRNTEAFF,TGTGCCAGCAGTGAAGTGAGGAACACTGAAGCTTTCTTT,NA,NA,TRBJ1-1,TRBV6-1
CASSIRQTYNEQFF,TGTGCCAGCAGCATCAGACAGACCTACAATGAGCAGTTCTTC,NA,NA,TRBJ2-1,TRBV11-3
CASSYSSGQGAYIQYF,TGTGCCAGCAGTTACTCCTCAGGACAGGGGGCGTACATTCAGTACTTC,NA,TRBD1,TRBJ2-4,TRBV6-6
CASSGIERAEAFF,TGTGCCAGCTCCGGGATAGAGCGGGCTGAAGCTTTCTTT,NA,NA,TRBJ1-1,TRBV18